This T cell receptor (beta chain) was found in a study of a mutant IDH1 vaccine in newly diagnosed glioma. Turning to the study itself: Antecedent treatment encompassed radiotherapy, temozolomide, or their combination; the majority received both.

Assay: immunoSEQ multiplex PCR; the TCRdb copy retains only in-frame clones and omits some. The table shows roughly 60,000 clones, with approximately 79% occurring only once. Germline assignment: CDR1 DFQATT and CDR2 SNEGSKA (reference sequence). CDR3 length: 10 residues. Trimming pared 3 bases from V and 9 bases from J, leaving 8 bases between. To note about this clone: Its antigen is still unknown.

Noted time point: week 5, during vaccination. A single vaccine dose contained 300 ug of mutant IDH1 20-mer peptide, and topical imiquimod was used with it. V usage is TRBV20-1 and J usage is TRBJ1-1, with unresolved D. This specimen was PBMCs, taken from a glioma patient whose treatment included an IDH1 peptide vaccine. The receptor's source is a woman aged 45-60 years with glioma. The CDR3 spells CSASWPQAFF. The CDR3 DNA reads TGCAGTGCTAGTTGGCCCCAAGCTTTCTTT.